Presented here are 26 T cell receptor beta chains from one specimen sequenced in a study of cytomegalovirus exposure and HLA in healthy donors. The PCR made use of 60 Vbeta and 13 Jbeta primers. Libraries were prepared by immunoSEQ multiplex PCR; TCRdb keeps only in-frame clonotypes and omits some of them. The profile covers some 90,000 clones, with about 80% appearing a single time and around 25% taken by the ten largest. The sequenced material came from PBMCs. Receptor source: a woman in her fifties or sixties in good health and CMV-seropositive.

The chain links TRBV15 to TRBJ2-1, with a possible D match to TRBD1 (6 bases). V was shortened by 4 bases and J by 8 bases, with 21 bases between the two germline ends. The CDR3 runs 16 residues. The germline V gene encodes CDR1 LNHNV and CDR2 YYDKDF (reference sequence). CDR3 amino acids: CATSTRGRSGSDEQFF. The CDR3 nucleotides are TGTGCCACCAGCACCAGGGGAAGGTCCGGCTCCGATGAGCAGTTCTTC.

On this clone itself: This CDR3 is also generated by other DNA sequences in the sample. The CDR3 bases are TGCGCCAGCAGCTTGGTGGCGGGACAGGGAACTTCACCCCTCCACTTT. Translation: CASSLVAGQGTSPLHF. The V and J genes are TRBV5-1 and TRBJ1-6; 9 bases map to TRBD1. The CDR3 has 16 residues. V lost 0 bases and J lost 9; bases outside the gene matches: 7. Per germline, CDR1 SGHRS and CDR2 YFSETQ.

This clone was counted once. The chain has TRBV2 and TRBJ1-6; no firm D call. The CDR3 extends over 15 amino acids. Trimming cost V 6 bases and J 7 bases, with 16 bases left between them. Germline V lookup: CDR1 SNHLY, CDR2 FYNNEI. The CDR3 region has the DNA TGTGCCAGCAGCGCCGGACTGGGAGGGAATTCACCCCTCCACTTT. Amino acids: CASSAGLGGNSPLHF.

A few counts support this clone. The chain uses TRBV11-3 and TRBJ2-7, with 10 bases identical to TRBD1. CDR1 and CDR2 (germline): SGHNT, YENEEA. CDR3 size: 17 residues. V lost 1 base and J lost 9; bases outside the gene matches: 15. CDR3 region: CASSLGTGTGDLLVQYV. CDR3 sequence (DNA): TGTGCCAGCAGCTTAGGGACCGGGACAGGGGACCTCTTGGTGCAGTACGTC.

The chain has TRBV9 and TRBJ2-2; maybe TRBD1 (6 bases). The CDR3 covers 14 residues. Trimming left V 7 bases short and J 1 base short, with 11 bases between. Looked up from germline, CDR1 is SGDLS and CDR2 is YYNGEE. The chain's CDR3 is CASCQGLNTGELFF. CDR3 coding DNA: TGTGCCAGCTGCCAGGGGCTGAACACCGGGGAGCTGTTTTTT.

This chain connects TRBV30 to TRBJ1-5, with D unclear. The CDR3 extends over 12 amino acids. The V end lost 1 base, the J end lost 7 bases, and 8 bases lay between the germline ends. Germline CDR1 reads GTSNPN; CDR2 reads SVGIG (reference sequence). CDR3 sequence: CAWSEPGQPQHF. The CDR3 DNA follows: TGTGCCTGGAGTGAGCCCGGGCAGCCCCAGCATTTT. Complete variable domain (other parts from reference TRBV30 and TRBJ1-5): SQTIHQWPATLVQPVGSPLSLECTVEGTSNPNLYWYRQAAGRGLQLLFYSVGIGQISSEVPQNLSASRPQDRQFILSSKKLLLSDSGFYLCAWSEPGQPQHFGDGTRLSIL.

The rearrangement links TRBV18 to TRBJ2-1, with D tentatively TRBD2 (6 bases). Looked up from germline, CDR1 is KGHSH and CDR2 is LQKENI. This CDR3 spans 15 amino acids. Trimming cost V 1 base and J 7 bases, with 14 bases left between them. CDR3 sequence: CASSPLAALKNEQFF. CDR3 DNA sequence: TGTGCCAGCTCACCACTAGCGGCCCTAAAAAATGAGCAGTTCTTC.

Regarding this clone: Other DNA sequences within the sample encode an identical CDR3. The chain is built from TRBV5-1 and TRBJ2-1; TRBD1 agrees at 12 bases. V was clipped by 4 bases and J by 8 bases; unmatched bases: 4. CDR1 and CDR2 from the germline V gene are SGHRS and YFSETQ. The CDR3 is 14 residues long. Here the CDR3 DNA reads TGCGCCAGCAGCCCGGGACAGGGGGCCTATGAGCAGTTCTTC. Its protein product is CASSPGQGAYEQFF.

The CDR3 region has the DNA TGTGCCAGCAGCTTGGGACCCCGCCGCGGGGGGCCGGGTACCGGGGAGCTGTTTTTT. This gives the protein CASSLGPRRGGPGTGELFF. This chain links TRBV11-3 with TRBJ2-2, with TRBD2 identical over 8 bases. This CDR3 region has 19 residues. Germline assignment: CDR1 SGHNT and CDR2 YENEEA. V dropped 3 bases and J dropped 5; count of bases not matched to a gene: 17.

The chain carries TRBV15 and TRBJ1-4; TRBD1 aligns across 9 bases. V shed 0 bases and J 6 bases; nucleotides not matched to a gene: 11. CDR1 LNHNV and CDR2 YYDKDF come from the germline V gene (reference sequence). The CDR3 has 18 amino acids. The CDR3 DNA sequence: TGTGCCACCAGCAGAGATCGCGGGACAGGGATTACGCATGAAAAACTGTTTTTT. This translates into CATSRDRGTGITHEKLFF.

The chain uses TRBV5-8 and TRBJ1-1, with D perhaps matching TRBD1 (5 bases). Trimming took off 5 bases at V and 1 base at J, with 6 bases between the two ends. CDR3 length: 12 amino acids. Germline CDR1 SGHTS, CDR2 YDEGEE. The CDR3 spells CASRDRNTEAFF. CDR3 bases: TGTGCCAGCAGAGACAGGAACACTGAAGCTTTCTTT.

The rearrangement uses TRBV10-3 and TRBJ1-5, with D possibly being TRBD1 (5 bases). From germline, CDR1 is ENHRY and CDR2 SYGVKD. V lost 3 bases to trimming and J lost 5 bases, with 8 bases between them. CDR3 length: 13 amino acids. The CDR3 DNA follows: TGTGCCATCAGTGACAGGGTATATCAGCCCCAGCATTTT. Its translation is CAISDRVYQPQHF.

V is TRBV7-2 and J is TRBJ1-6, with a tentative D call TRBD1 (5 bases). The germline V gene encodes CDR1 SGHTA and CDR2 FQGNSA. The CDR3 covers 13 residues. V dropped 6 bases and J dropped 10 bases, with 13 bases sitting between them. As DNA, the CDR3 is TGTGCCAGCAGATTTACGCAGGGATCACCCCTCCACTTT. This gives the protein CASRFTQGSPLHF.

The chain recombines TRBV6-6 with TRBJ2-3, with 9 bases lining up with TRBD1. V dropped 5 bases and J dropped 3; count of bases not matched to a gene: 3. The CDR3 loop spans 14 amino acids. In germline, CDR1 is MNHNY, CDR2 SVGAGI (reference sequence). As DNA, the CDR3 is TGTGCCAGCAGTAAGACAGGGGGGACAGATACGCAGTATTTT. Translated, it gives CASSKTGGTDTQYF.

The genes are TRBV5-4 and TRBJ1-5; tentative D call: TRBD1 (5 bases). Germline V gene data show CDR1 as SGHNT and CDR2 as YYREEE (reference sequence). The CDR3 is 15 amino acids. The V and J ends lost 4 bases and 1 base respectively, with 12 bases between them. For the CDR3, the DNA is TGTGCCAGCAGCACTGACCCAGGGAGCAATCAGCCCCAGCATTTT. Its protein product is CASSTDPGSNQPQHF.

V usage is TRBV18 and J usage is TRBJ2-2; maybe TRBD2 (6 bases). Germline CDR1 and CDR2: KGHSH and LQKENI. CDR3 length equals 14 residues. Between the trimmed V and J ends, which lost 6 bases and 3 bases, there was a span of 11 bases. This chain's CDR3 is CASSFREDTGELFF. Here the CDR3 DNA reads TGTGCCAGCTCTTTCAGGGAGGACACCGGGGAGCTGTTTTTT.

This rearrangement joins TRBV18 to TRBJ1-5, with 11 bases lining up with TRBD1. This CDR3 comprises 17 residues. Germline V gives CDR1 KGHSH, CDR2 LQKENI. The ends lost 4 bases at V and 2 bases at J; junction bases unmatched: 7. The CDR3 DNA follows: TGTGCCAGCTCACGTTCCGGGACAGGGGGAGGCAATCAGCCCCAGCATTTT. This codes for CASSRSGTGGGNQPQHF.

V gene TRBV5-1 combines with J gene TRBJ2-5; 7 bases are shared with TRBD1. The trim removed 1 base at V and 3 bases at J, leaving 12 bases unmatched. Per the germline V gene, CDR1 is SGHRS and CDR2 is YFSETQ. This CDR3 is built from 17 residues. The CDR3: CASSLWYTGEREETQYF. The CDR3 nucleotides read TGCGCCAGCAGCTTGTGGTATACAGGGGAGAGGGAAGAGACCCAGTACTTC.

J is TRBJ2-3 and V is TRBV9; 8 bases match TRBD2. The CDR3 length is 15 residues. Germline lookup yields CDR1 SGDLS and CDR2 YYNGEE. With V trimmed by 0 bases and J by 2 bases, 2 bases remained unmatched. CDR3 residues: CASSVAGGPTDTQYF. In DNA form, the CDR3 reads TGTGCCAGCAGCGTAGCGGGGGGGCCCACAGATACGCAGTATTTT.

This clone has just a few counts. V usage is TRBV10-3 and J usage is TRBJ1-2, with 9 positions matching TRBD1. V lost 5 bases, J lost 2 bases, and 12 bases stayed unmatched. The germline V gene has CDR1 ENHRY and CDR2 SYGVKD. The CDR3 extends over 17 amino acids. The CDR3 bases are TGTGCCATCAGTTCCGGCATTGGGACAGGGAACAACTATGGCTACACCTTC. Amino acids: CAISSGIGTGNNYGYTF.

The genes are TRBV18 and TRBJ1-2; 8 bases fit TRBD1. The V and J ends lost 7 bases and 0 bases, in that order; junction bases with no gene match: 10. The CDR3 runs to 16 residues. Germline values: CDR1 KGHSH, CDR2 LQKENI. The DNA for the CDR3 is TGTGCCAGCTTACCCTCTCAGGGGGCAACTAACTATGGCTACACCTTC. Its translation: CASLPSQGATNYGYTF.

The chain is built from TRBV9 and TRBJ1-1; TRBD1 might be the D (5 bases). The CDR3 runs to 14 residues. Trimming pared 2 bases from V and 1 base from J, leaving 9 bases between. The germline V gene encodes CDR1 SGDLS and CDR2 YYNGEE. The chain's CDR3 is CASSVLGGNTEAFF. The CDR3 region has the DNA TGTGCCAGCAGCGTCCTCGGGGGGAACACTGAAGCTTTCTTT.

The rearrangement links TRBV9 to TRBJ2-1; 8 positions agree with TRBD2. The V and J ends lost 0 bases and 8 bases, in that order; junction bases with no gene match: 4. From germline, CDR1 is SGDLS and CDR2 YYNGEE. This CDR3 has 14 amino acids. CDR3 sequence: CASSVATGGDEQFF. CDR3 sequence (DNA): TGTGCCAGCAGCGTAGCAACGGGAGGGGATGAGCAGTTCTTC.

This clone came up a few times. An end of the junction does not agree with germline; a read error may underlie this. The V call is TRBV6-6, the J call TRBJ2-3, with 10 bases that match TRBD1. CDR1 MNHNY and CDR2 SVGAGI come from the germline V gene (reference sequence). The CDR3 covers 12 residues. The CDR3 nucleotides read TGTGCCAGCAGCCCCGGACAGGGGGACCGTTTATTT. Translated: CASSPGQGDRLF.

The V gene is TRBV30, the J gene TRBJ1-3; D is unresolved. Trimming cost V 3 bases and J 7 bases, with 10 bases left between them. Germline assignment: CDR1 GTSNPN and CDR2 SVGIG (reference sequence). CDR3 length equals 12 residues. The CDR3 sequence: CAWRRTANTIYF. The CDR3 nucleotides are TGTGCCTGGAGACGGACTGCGAACACCATATATTTT.

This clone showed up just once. For the CDR3, the DNA is TGTGCCAGCTCACCACCGAGGACTAGGGCCGAGACCCAGTACTTC. It is translated as CASSPPRTRAETQYF. This sequence joins TRBV18 and TRBJ2-5; 7 bases fit TRBD2. From germline, CDR1 is KGHSH and CDR2 LQKENI. CDR3 length: 15 amino acids. V gave up 0 bases and J gave up 5 bases; unmatched junction bases: 6. Full variable domain (missing parts from reference TRBV18 and TRBJ2-5): NAGVMQNPRHLVRRRGQEARLRCSPMKGHSHVYWYRQLPEEGLKFMVYLQKENIIDESGMPKERFSAEFPKEGPSILRIQQVVRGDSAAYFCASSPPRTRAETQYFGPGTRLLVL.